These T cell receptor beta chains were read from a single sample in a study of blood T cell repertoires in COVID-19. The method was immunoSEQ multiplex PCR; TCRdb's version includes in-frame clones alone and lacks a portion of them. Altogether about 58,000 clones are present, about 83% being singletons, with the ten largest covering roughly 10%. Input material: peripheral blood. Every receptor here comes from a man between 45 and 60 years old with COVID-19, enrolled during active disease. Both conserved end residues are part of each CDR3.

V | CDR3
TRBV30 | CAWSMGRTGRRTQYF
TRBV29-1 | CSVVQGADTQYF
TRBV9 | CASSGASGRAREQYF
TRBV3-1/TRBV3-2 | CASSQDGQIDSYEQYF
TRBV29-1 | CSVGWTGENEQFF
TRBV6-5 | CASSRSETQYF
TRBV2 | CASAIVAGATNEKLFF
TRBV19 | CASSIAQRNEKLFF
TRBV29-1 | CSVDRGTTEAFF
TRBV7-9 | CASSPKSGGPHEQFF
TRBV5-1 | CASSSGQERGNTIYF
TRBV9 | CASSVVASGNNEQFF
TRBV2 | CASSEQGQNTEAFF
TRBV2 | CASSDFRRGRLGPQHF
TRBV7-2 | CASSLLGADTQYF
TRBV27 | CASSSTGTGNTIYF
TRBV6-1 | CASSEQGAGTGELFF
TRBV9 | CASSPGDRTNEKLFF
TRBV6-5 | CASSPGYSYEQYF
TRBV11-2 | CASSSKTGANSPLHF
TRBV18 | CASSPRARADQPQHF
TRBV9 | CASSATGTGSVGPGELFF
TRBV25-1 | CASNPTGPNEKLFF
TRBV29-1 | CSVVTHEQYF
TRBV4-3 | CASSQAGPPSNYGYTF
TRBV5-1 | CASSFVPGQGSEAFF
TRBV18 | CASSLKRGGELFF
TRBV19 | CASSRAGNYEQYF
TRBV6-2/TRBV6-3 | CASSYSPKQGEQFF
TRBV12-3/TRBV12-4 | CASSPSAKNIQYF
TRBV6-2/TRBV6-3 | CASSYSPGTGPEKQYF